This T cell receptor beta chain was captured by sequencing in a study of breast tumors, draining lymph nodes, adjacent tissues. Study-wide findings and caveats: Compared with lymph nodes, tumors were less diverse; compared with nontumor tissue, more. That most tumor T cells come from lymph nodes remained unproven.

TCRdb reprocessed the multiplex PCR reads with MiXCR, giving one entry per CDR3 protein. The sample contains 150,000 to 200,000 distinct CDR3 sequences, around a third of which appear only once. This clonotype was recorded many times. The antigen is unknown. Samples came from axillary lymph nodes draining the breast cancer. Germline assignment: CDR1 DFQATT and CDR2 SNEGSKA (reference sequence). V gave up 1 base and J gave up 5 bases, with 3 bases separating them. This CDR3 has 11 amino acids. The gene calls are TRBV20-1 and TRBJ1-5; D uncertain. The sequence came from a female donor with breast cancer. Some clones in this sample may be carry-over from other donors' samples. The sequencing sample was made of axillary lymph node tissue. The CDR3 region has the DNA TGCAGTGCTAGAGGAGATCAGCCCCAGCATTTT. Its translation is CSARGDQPQHF.